This T cell receptor beta chain was sequenced during a study of T cell responses to AZD1222 COVID-19 vaccine. Whole-study findings and limits: Baseline antibody screening turned up just five to seven seropositive AZD1222 recipients. Donors were mostly white British, more females; clonal diversity possibly underestimated. Spike-spanning, vaccine-associated CD4 TCRs were dominant at 160-218 and 743-854.

Produced via immunoSEQ multiplex PCR; TCRdb's table is partial and in-frame only. The repertoire holds around 120,000 clones, with about 93% as singletons. Remarks on this clone: Its antigen is not identified.

V was clipped by 6 bases and J by 3 bases; unmatched bases: 1. The CDR3 length is 12 residues. Germline V gene lookup returns CDR1 SNHLY and CDR2 FYNNEI. This receptor was obtained from an adult who received the AZD1222 COVID-19 vaccine. The chain joins TRBV2 to TRBJ1-2, with 7 bases lining up with TRBD1. The specimen was peripheral blood, collected 28 days after the second AZD1222 dose. The CDR3 DNA is TGTGCCAGCAGCGACAGGGACTATGGCTACACCTTC. Amino acids: CASSDRDYGYTF.